This TCR beta chain was captured in a study of cytomegalovirus exposure and HLA in healthy donors. The PCR made use of 60 Vbeta and 13 Jbeta primers. Sequencing used immunoSEQ multiplex PCR; TCRdb keeps in-frame clones, though not all of them. The sample holds under 90,000 clones; about 70% are singletons and the top ten take around 7.6%. Study-level points and caveats: It was shown in a later analysis that HLA-associated TCR beta chains were more clonally expanded than other, equally common chains. Prior analysis indicated that the majority of TCR beta V segments exhibited productivity approximately 87% or approximately 30% of the time. When analyzed later, the rates of TCR association showed variation by HLA locus, with DRB1 the most and HLA-C the fewest.

As for this clone: Its target is unknown.

Trimming removed 6 bases from V and 3 bases from J, with 18 bases in between. Germline CDR1 reads MNHEY; CDR2 reads SMNVEV (reference sequence). This CDR3 region has 16 residues. Material for sequencing was PBMCs. The chain has TRBV27 and TRBJ2-1, with TRBD2 as a possible D gene (7 bases). The source is a man in his forties in good health and CMV-seropositive. The CDR3 DNA follows: TGTGCCAGCAGCCAGAGGGGGGGGCTAAGCTACAATGAGCAGTTCTTC. Amino acid sequence: CASSQRGGLSYNEQFF.